The rows below give T cell receptor beta chains drawn from one sample of a study of cytomegalovirus exposure and HLA in healthy donors. Produced via immunoSEQ multiplex PCR; TCRdb's table is partial and in-frame only. The sample lists 130,000 or so clones; around 75% were seen once. Material for sequencing was PBMCs. Receptor source: a man aged 35-49 years in good health and CMV-seronegative. The CDR3 runs from the conserved cysteine through the conserved F or W. A D gene is named only where the DNA matches it firmly. Some rows mark clone size as missing; the rest say once, few, many or name a class of expanded clone.

V gene: TRBV2; D gene: TRBD1; clone size: .; J gene: TRBJ2-1; CDR3 DNA: TGTGCCAGCAGAAGGACAGGGACGCAGGATGAGCAGTTCTTC; CDR3 protein: CASRRTGTQDEQFF
V gene: TRBV7-2; D gene: TRBD1; clone size: few; J gene: TRBJ1-4; CDR3 DNA: TGTGCCAGCAGCGTAACAGGGGGTACCAATGAAAAACTGTTTTTT; CDR3 protein: CASSVTGGTNEKLFF
V gene: TRBV5-6; D gene: .; clone size: .; J gene: TRBJ2-5; CDR3 DNA: TGTGCCAGCAGCTTGGTAGGGCAGGGGGGAGAGACCCAGTACTTC; CDR3 protein: CASSLVGQGGETQYF
V gene: TRBV4-1; D gene: TRBD1; clone size: few; J gene: TRBJ2-5; CDR3 DNA: TGCGCCAGCAGCCAAAAACCTCCGACCGGGACAGGGGGCGGGCAAGAGACCCAGTACTTC; CDR3 protein: CASSQKPPTGTGGGQETQYF
V gene: TRBV5-1; D gene: TRBD1; clone size: .; J gene: TRBJ2-5; CDR3 DNA: TGCGCCAGCAGCCCAGGGGGCCGGTCCCAAGAGACCCAGTACTTC; CDR3 protein: CASSPGGRSQETQYF
V gene: TRBV27; D gene: .; clone size: .; J gene: TRBJ2-2; CDR3 DNA: TGTGCCAGCAGTTTAGCGACAAACACCGGGGAGCTGTTTTTT; CDR3 protein: CASSLATNTGELFF
V gene: TRBV2; D gene: .; clone size: few; J gene: TRBJ1-3; CDR3 DNA: TGTGCCAGCAGTGAGGGGGGACCTGGAAACACCATATATTTT; CDR3 protein: CASSEGGPGNTIYF
V gene: TRBV9; D gene: TRBD1; clone size: .; J gene: TRBJ2-7; CDR3 DNA: TGTGCCAGCAGCGCGACAGGGGACTCCTACGAGCAGTACTTC; CDR3 protein: CASSATGDSYEQYF
V gene: TRBV6-5; D gene: .; clone size: few; J gene: TRBJ1-5; CDR3 DNA: TGTGCCAGCTCGAAGCAGGGCGCCGGATGGCCCCAGCATTTT; CDR3 protein: CASSKQGAGWPQHF
V gene: TRBV19; D gene: .; clone size: .; J gene: TRBJ2-7; CDR3 DNA: TGTGCCAGTAGTACACAAGTTGCAGCCTACGAGCAGTACTTC; CDR3 protein: CASSTQVAAYEQYF
V gene: TRBV19; D gene: .; clone size: .; J gene: TRBJ2-1; CDR3 DNA: TGTGCCAGTAGTATGCACCCTAGCTCCTACAATGAGCAGTTCTTC; CDR3 protein: CASSMHPSSYNEQFF
V gene: TRBV30; D gene: .; clone size: .; J gene: TRBJ1-3; CDR3 DNA: TGTGCCTGGGCGGGGTTCGGAAACACCATATATTTT; CDR3 protein: CAWAGFGNTIYF
V gene: TRBV11-3; D gene: .; clone size: .; J gene: TRBJ2-7; CDR3 DNA: TGTGCCAGCAGCGGGGCGGCAGGGGCAGGCGAGCAGTACTTC; CDR3 protein: CASSGAAGAGEQYF
V gene: TRBV6-1; D gene: .; clone size: .; J gene: TRBJ1-5; CDR3 DNA: TGTGCCAGCACAGTCAGGGCGTCCAATCAGCCCCAGCATTTT; CDR3 protein: CASTVRASNQPQHF
V gene: TRBV5-1; D gene: TRBD1; clone size: .; J gene: TRBJ1-1; CDR3 DNA: TGCGCCAGCAGCCCGTCCAGGGGGACGGGGACTGAAGCTTTCTTT; CDR3 protein: CASSPSRGTGTEAFF
V gene: TRBV29-1; D gene: .; clone size: once; J gene: TRBJ2-5; CDR3 DNA: TGCAGCGTTGCCCGGGAGACCCAGTACTTC; CDR3 protein: CSVARETQYF
V gene: TRBV5-1; D gene: TRBD2; clone size: .; J gene: TRBJ2-2; CDR3 DNA: TGCGCCAGCAGCTTTGGTAGCGGGGGAGAAACCGGGGAGCTGTTTTTT; CDR3 protein: CASSFGSGGETGELFF
V gene: TRBV7-2; D gene: .; clone size: .; J gene: TRBJ2-2; CDR3 DNA: TGTGCCACCGGGGGTCCGACCTTCGGGACCGGGGAGCTGTTTTTT; CDR3 protein: CATGGPTFGTGELFF
V gene: TRBV4-1; D gene: TRBD1; clone size: .; J gene: TRBJ1-1; CDR3 DNA: TGCGCCAGCAGCCGCGGGCCACAGGGGGGCGGTGAAGCTTTCTTT; CDR3 protein: CASSRGPQGGGEAFF
V gene: TRBV4-2; D gene: TRBD2; clone size: .; J gene: TRBJ2-7; CDR3 DNA: TGTGCCAGCAGCCAAGATCCCGGGACTAGCTACGAGCAGTACTTC; CDR3 protein: CASSQDPGTSYEQYF
V gene: TRBV7-9; D gene: TRBD1; clone size: .; J gene: TRBJ1-3; CDR3 DNA: TGTGCCAGCAGCTCAATTCAGGGGGCGCGGGAAAACACCATATATTTT; CDR3 protein: CASSSIQGARENTIYF
V gene: TRBV9; D gene: TRBD1; clone size: .; J gene: TRBJ2-7; CDR3 DNA: TGTGCCAGCAGCGACCAGGGGGACCACGAGCAGTACTTC; CDR3 protein: CASSDQGDHEQYF